Listed here are 8 T cell receptor beta chains from one sample, sequenced in a study of blood T cell repertoires in COVID-19. Sequenced by immunoSEQ multiplex PCR; TCRdb stores in-frame clones only, minus some. The data contain around 150,000 clones, about 80% of them seen just once; the ten biggest clones take up under 9.5%. Source material: PBMCs or T cells enriched from blood (not recorded which). The origin of the receptors is a man in his fifties who had recovered from COVID-19.

This chain uses TRBV7-2 with TRBJ1-4; D is ambiguous. Trimming cost V 5 bases and J 3 bases, with 10 bases left between them. The CDR3 is 14 residues long. CDR1 and CDR2 from the germline V gene are SGHTA and FQGNSA. The CDR3, as DNA: TGTGCCAGCAGCCGTAGCGGGGCTAATGAAAAACTGTTTTTT. Translating it yields CASSRSGANEKLFF.

This chain links TRBV3-1 (or the pseudogene TRBV3-2) with TRBJ2-1, with 9 bases identical to TRBD2. This CDR3 has 14 amino acids. J lost 8 bases, V lost 7 bases, and 9 bases had no gene match. Germline V gene sequence: CDR1 LGHDT, CDR2 YNNKEL (reference sequence). CDR3 amino acids: CASKAGGQSDEQFF. The CDR3 coding sequence is TGTGCCAGCAAGGCGGGGGGGCAGTCCGATGAGCAGTTCTTC.

The gene calls are TRBV7-2 and TRBJ2-7, with TRBD1 identical over 7 bases. With 2 bases clipped from V and 3 bases from J, the junction kept 4 bases outside the gene matches. The CDR3 length is 14 residues. CDR1 is SGHTA and CDR2 is FQGNSA in the germline V gene. The CDR3 sequence is CASSLSNRGYEQYF. CDR3 sequence (DNA): TGTGCCAGCAGCTTATCTAACAGGGGCTACGAGCAGTACTTC.

J is TRBJ2-7 and V is TRBV27; tentatively, D is TRBD1 (7 bases). Trimming removed 0 bases from V and 4 bases from J, with 16 bases in between. Germline V gene data show CDR1 as MNHEY and CDR2 as SMNVEV (reference sequence). There are 16 residues in the CDR3. The CDR3, as DNA: TGTGCCAGCAGTTTATCGATCAGGGGGGCCTCATACGAGCAGTACTTC. Translation: CASSLSIRGASYEQYF.

The chain joins TRBV13 to TRBJ1-1; TRBD1 aligns across 11 bases. Germline-derived CDR1 and CDR2 are PRHDT and FYEKMQ (reference sequence). Germline trimming cut 4 bases from V and 5 bases from J; bases unmatched to any gene: 15. This CDR3 comprises 18 residues. CDR3 region: CASSSTFTSGQGDTEAFF. The CDR3 DNA reads TGTGCCAGCAGCTCAACCTTCACCTCGGGACAGGGGGATACTGAAGCTTTCTTT.

The chain is built from TRBV10-3 and TRBJ2-7, with TRBD1 identical over 12 bases. Trimming cost V 6 bases and J 7 bases; bases outside gene matches: 7. CDR1 and CDR2 from the germline V gene are ENHRY and SYGVKD. CDR3 length: 14 residues. The CDR3 DNA sequence: TGTGCCATCAGCCGGGACAGGGGGCTGCAAGAGCAGTACTTC. Protein: CAISRDRGLQEQYF.

The CDR3 spells CATSRDGYRDGYTF. The CDR3 coding sequence is TGTGCCACCAGCAGAGACGGTTACAGGGACGGCTACACCTTC. The chain joins TRBV15 to TRBJ1-2; a weak D match, TRBD1 (6 bases). The CDR3 runs 14 residues. V lost 0 bases, J lost 8 bases, and 13 bases lay in between. The germline V gene has CDR1 LNHNV and CDR2 YYDKDF (reference sequence).

This rearrangement joins TRBV5-1 to TRBJ1-1; 7 bases line up with TRBD1. Per germline, CDR1 SGHRS and CDR2 YFSETQ. V was pared by 3 bases and J by 1 base, with 9 bases of the junction left unmatched. This CDR3 has 16 residues. CDR3 DNA sequence: TGCGCCAGCAGCTCCGGGACAGCGAGATCGAACACTGAAGCTTTCTTT. Amino acid sequence: CASSSGTARSNTEAFF. Looking up the rest from reference TRBV5-1 and TRBJ1-1 gives the full variable domain: KAGVTQTPRYLIKTRGQQVTLSCSPISGHRSVSWYQQTPGQGLQFLFEYFSETQRNKGNFPGRFSGRQFSNSRSEMNVSTLELGDSALYLCASSSGTARSNTEAFFGQGTRLTVV.